The source of this T cell receptor (beta chain) is a study of radiation and T cells in renal cell carcinoma. Findings and limits, study-wide: In nephrectomy-only tumors, top 100 clonotypes averaged 43%, versus about 54% irradiated.

For this clone: What it binds is unknown.

There are 15 residues in the CDR3. The ends were cut back, 3 bases at V and 2 bases at J, with 12 bases in the middle. CDR1 SEHNR and CDR2 FQNEAQ come from the germline V gene (reference sequence). Profiled with immunoSEQ multiplex PCR; TCRdb holds only in-frame clones, not every one. The sample includes approximately 14,000 clones, around 57% seen only once; the top ten take 13%. Treatment reported: treatment-naive control, cytoreductive nephrectomy. Treatment-naive patients without radiation supplied the control tumors at nephrectomy. The tumor was a clear cell renal cell carcinoma. The specimen comprised tumor tissue, sampled from a patient whose treatment was nephrectomy without radiotherapy. The receptor was isolated from a man aged 50 to 60 with renal cell carcinoma. V usage is TRBV7-9 and J usage is TRBJ2-3; TRBD1 might be the D (6 bases). CDR3 sequence: CASSLGQLLTDTQYF. The CDR3 DNA reads TGTGCCAGCAGCTTGGGACAACTCCTCACAGATACGCAGTATTTT.